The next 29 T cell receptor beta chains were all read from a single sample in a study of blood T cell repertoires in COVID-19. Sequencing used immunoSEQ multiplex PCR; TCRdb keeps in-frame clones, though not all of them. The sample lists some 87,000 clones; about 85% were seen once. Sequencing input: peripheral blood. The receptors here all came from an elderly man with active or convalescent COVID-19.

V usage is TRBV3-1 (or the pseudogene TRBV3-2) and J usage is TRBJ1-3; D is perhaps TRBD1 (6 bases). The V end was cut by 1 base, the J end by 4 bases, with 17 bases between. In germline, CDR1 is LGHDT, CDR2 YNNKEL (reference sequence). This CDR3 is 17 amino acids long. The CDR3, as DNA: TGTGCCAGCAGCCAAGTCCCCGGCAGGGGAAGCGGAAACACCATATATTTT. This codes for CASSQVPGRGSGNTIYF.

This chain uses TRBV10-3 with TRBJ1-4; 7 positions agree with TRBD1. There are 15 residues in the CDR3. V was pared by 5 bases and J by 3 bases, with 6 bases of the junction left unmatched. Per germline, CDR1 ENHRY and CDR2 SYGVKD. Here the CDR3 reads CAISPTGEANEKLFF. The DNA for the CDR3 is TGTGCCATCAGTCCCACAGGGGAGGCTAATGAAAAACTGTTTTTT.

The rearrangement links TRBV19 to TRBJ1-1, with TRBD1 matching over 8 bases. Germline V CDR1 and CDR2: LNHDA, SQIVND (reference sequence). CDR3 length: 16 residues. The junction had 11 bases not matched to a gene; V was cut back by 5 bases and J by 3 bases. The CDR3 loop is CASSRGRGPRDTEAFF. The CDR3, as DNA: TGTGCCAGTAGTCGGGGCAGGGGGCCACGAGACACTGAAGCTTTCTTT. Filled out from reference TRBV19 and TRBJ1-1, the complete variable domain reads DGGITQSPKYLFRKEGQNVTLSCEQNLNHDAMYWYRQDPGQGLRLIYYSQIVNDFQKGDIAEGYSVSREKKESFPLTVTSAQKNPTAFYLCASSRGRGPRDTEAFFGQGTRLTVV.

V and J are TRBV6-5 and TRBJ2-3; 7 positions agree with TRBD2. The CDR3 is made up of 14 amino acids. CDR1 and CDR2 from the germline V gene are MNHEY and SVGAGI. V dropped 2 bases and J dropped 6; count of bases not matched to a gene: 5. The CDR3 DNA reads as TGTGCCAGCAGTTACGGGAGGGGCCCGGATACGCAGTATTTT. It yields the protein CASSYGRGPDTQYF.

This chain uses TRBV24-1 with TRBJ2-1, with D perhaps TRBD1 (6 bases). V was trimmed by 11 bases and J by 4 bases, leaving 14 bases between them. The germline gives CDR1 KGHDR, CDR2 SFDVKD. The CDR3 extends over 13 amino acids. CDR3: CAIQRQGYNEQFF. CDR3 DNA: TGTGCCATCCAGCGGCAGGGGTACAATGAGCAGTTCTTC.

The CDR3 here is CASSLTAHGAFF. CDR3 coding DNA: TGTGCCAGCAGTTTAACCGCTCACGGAGCTTTCTTT. The V and J genes are TRBV12-3 or TRBV12-4 and TRBJ1-1, with D hard to call. Between the trimmed V and J ends, which lost 2 bases and 10 bases, there was a span of 11 bases. The CDR3 is made up of 12 amino acids.

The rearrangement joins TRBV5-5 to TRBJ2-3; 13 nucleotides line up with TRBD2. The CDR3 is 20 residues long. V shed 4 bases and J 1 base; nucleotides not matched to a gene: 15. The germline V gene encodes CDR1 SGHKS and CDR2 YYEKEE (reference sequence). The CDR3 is CASSLTRLAGGLVGTDTQYF. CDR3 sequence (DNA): TGTGCCAGCAGCCTAACTAGACTAGCGGGGGGCCTAGTTGGCACAGATACGCAGTATTTT.

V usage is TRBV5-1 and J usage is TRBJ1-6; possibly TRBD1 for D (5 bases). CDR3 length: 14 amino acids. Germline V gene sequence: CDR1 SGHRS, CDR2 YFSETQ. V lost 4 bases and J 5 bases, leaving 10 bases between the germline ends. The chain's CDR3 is CASSQDTNNSPLHF. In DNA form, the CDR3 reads TGCGCCAGCAGCCAGGACACTAATAATTCACCCCTCCACTTT.

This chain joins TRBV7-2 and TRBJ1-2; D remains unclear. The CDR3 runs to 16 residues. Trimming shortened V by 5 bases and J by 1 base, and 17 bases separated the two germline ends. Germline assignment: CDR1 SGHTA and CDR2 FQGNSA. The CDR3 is CASSPRSGELNYGYTF. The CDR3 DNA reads TGTGCCAGCAGCCCTAGGTCGGGAGAGCTTAACTATGGCTACACCTTC. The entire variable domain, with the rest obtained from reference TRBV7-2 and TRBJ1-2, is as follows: GAGVSQSPSNKVTEKGKDVELRCDPISGHTALYWYRQSLGQGLEFLIYFQGNSAPDKSGLPSDRFSAERTGGSVSTLTIQRTQQEDSAVYLCASSPRSGELNYGYTFGSGTRLTVV.

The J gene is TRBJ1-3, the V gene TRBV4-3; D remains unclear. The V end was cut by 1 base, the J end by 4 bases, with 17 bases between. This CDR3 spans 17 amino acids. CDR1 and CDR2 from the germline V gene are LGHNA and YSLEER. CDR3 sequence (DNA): TGCGCCAGCAGCCAAGGGTCTGTCAGAAGTCCCGGAAACACCATATATTTT. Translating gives CASSQGSVRSPGNTIYF.

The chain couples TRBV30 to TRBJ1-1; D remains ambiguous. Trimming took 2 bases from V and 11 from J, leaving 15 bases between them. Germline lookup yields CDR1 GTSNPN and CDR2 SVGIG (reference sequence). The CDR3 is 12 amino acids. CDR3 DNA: TGTGCCTGGAGTCTGAGATCCAGGAAGGCTTTCTTT. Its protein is CAWSLRSRKAFF.

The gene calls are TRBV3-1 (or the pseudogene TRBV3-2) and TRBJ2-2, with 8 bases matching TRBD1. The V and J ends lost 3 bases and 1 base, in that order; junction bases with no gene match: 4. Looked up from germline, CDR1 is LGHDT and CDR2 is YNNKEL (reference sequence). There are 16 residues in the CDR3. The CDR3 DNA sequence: TGTGCCAGCAGCCATTTGGACAGGGTGAACACCGGGGAGCTGTTTTTT. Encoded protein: CASSHLDRVNTGELFF.

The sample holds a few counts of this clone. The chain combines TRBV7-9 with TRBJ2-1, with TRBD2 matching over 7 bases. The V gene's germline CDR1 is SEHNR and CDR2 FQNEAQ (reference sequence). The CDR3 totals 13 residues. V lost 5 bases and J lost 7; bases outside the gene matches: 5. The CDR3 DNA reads TGTGCCAGCAGCCGGGGAGGGCCGAATGAGCAGTTCTTC. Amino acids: CASSRGGPNEQFF. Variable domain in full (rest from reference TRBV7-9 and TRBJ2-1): DTGVSQNPRHKITKRGQNVTFRCDPISEHNRLYWYRQTLGQGPEFLTYFQNEAQLEKSRLLSDRFSAERPKGSFSTLEIQRTEQGDSAMYLCASSRGGPNEQFFGPGTRLTVL.

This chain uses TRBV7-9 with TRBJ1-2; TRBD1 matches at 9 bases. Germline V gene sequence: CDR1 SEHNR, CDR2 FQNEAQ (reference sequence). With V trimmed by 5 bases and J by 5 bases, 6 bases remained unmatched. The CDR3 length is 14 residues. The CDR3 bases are TGTGCCAGCAGCCGAGGACAGGGGATATATGGCTACACCTTC. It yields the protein CASSRGQGIYGYTF.

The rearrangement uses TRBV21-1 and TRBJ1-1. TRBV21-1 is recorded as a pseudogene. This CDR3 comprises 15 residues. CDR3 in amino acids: CASSKAGGKRGEAFF. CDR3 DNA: TGTGCCAGCAGCAAAGCGGGGGGGAAGAGGGGTGAAGCTTTCTTT.

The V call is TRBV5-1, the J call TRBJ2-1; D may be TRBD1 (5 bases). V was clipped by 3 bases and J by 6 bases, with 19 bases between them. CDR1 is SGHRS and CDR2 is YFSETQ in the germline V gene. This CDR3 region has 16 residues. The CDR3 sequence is CASSWGRSYLFNEQFF. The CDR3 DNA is TGCGCCAGCAGCTGGGGCAGGAGTTATTTGTTCAATGAGCAGTTCTTC.

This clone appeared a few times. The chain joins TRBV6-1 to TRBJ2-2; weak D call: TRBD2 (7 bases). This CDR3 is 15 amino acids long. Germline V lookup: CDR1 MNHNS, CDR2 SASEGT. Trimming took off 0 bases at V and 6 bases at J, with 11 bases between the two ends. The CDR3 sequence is CASSEARGGAGELFF. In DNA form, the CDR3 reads TGTGCCAGCAGTGAAGCGAGGGGGGGTGCCGGGGAGCTGTTTTTT.

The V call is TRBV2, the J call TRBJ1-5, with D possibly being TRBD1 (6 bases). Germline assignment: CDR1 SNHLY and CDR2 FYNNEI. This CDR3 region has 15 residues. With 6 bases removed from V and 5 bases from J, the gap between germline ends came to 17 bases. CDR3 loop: CASSLTGTPHQPQHF. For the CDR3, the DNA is TGTGCCAGCAGCCTTACAGGGACCCCCCATCAGCCCCAGCATTTT.

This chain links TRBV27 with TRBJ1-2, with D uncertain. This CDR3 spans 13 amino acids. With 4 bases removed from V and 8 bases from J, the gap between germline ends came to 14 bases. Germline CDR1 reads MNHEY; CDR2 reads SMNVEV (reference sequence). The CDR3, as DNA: TGTGCCAGCAGTTACTCGGCAGGCCACGGCTACACCTTC. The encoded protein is CASSYSAGHGYTF.

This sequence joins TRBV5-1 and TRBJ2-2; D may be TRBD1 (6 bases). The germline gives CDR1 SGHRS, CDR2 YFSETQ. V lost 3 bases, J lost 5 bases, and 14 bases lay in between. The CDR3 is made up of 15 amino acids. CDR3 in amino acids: CASSWDTKGTGELFF. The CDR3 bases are TGCGCCAGCAGCTGGGACACAAAGGGGACCGGGGAGCTGTTTTTT.

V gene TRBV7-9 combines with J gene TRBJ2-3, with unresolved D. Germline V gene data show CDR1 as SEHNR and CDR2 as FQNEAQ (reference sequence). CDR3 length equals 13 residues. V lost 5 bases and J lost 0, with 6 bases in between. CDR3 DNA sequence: TGTGCCAGCAGCCGCGCTAGCACAGATACGCAGTATTTT. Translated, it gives CASSRASTDTQYF.

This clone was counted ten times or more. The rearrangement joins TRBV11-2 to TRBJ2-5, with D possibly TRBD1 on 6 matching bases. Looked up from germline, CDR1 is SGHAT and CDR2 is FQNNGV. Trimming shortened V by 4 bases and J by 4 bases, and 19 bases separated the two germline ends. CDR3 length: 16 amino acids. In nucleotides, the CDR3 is TGTGCCAGCAGCTCAGGGGTGGCAGCCCCCCCAGAGACCCAGTACTTC. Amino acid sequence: CASSSGVAAPPETQYF.

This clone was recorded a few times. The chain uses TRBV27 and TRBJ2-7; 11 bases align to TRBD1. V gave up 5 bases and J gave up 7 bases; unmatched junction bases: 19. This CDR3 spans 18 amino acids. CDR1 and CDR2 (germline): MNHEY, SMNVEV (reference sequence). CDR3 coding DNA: TGTGCCAGCAGTGAAACCGGGACAGGGGGATTCGTACTGGGGGAGCAGTACTTC. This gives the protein CASSETGTGGFVLGEQYF.

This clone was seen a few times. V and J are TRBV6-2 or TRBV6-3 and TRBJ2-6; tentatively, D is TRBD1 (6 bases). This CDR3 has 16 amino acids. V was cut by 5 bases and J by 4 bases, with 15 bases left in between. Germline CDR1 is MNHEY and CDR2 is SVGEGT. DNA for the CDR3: TGTGCCAGCAGTCTCAGGGGATTTTCGGGGGCCAACGTCCTGACTTTC. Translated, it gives CASSLRGFSGANVLTF.

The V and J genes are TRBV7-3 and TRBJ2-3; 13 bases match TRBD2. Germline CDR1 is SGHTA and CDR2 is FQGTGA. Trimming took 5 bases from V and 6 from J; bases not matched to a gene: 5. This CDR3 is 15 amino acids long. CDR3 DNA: TGTGCCAGCAGCGCACTAGCGGGGGGGCTGGATACGCAGTATTTT. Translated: CASSALAGGLDTQYF. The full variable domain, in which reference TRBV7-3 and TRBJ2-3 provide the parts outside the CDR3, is GAGVSQTPSNKVTEKGKYVELRCDPISGHTALYWYRQSLGQGPEFLIYFQGTGAADDSGLPNDRFFAVRPEGSVSTLKIQRTERGDSAVYLCASSALAGGLDTQYFGPGTRLTVL.

The CDR3 is CASLGRGAREKLFF. As DNA, the CDR3 is TGTGCCAGCCTAGGGCGGGGGGCGCGGGAAAAACTGTTTTTT. This chain joins TRBV27 and TRBJ1-4; a possible D gene is TRBD1 (6 bases). Germline CDR1 is MNHEY and CDR2 is SMNVEV (reference sequence). The CDR3 sequence is 14 residues long. The V gene lost 8 bases and the J gene lost 8 bases, with 18 bases spanning the gap.

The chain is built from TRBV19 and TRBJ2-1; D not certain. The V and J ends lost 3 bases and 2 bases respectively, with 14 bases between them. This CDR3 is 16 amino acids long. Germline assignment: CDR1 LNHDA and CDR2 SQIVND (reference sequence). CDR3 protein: CASSIGKGLAYNEQFF. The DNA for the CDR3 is TGTGCCAGTAGTATCGGTAAAGGTCTAGCCTACAATGAGCAGTTCTTC.

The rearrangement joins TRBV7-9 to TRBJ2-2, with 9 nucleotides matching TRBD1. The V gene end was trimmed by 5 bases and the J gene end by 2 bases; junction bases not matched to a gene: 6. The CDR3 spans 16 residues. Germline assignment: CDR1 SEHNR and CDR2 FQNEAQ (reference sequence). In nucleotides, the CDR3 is TGTGCCAGCAGCCCGGGACAGGGATTAAACACCGGGGAGCTGTTTTTT. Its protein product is CASSPGQGLNTGELFF. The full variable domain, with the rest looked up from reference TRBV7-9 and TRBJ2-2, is DTGVSQNPRHKITKRGQNVTFRCDPISEHNRLYWYRQTLGQGPEFLTYFQNEAQLEKSRLLSDRFSAERPKGSFSTLEIQRTEQGDSAMYLCASSPGQGLNTGELFFGEGSRLTVL.

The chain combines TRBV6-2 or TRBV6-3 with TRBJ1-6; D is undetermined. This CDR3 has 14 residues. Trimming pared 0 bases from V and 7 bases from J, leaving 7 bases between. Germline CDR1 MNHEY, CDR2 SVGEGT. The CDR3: CASSYSGGNSPLHF. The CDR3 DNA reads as TGTGCCAGCAGTTACTCAGGCGGAAATTCACCCCTCCACTTT.